This T cell receptor (beta chain) was captured by sequencing in a study of blood T cell repertoires in COVID-19. Study overall: The United States, Italy and Spain provided the acute and convalescent COVID-19 samples.

Self-reported history from a screening survey and questionnaire set each donor's cohort. TCRdb's copy holds only in-frame clones and misses some; the assay was immunoSEQ multiplex PCR. The sample carries about 280,000 clones, over 85% recorded once. This CDR3 comprises 20 residues. The genes are TRBV21-1 and TRBJ2-1; TRBD2 is the table's D call and was not checked against the DNA. TRBV21-1 counts as a pseudogene. The source material was PBMCs or T cells enriched from blood (not recorded which). This receptor was taken from a woman aged 55-69 years who had recovered from COVID-19. The CDR3 DNA is TGTGCCAGCAGCAAAGTATATAGCGGGGGGACCTCCAACCATGACAATGAGCAGTTCTTC. Amino acids: CASSKVYSGGTSNHDNEQFF.